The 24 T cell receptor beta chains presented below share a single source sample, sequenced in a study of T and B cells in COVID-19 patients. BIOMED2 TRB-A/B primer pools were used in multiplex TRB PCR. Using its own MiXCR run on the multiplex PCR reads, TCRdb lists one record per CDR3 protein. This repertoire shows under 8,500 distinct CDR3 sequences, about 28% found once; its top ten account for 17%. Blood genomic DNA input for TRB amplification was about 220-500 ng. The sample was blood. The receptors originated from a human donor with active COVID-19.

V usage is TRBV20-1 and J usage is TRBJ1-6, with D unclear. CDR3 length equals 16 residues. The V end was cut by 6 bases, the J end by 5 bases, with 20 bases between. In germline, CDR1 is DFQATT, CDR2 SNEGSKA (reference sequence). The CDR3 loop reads CSAPRGEEGNNSPLHF. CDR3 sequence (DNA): TGCAGTGCCCCCCGCGGAGAGGAAGGGAATAATTCACCCCTCCACTTT.

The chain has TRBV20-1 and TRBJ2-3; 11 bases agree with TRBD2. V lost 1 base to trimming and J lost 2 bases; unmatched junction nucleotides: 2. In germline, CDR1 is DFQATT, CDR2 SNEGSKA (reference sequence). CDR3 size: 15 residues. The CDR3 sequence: CSARASGGYTDTQYF. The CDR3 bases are TGCAGTGCTAGAGCTAGCGGGGGGTACACAGATACGCAGTATTTT.

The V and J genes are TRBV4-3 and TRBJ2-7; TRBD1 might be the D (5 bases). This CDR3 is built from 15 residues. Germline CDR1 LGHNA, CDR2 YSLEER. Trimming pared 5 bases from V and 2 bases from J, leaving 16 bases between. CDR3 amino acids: CASSVDRGLTYEQYF. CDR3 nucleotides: TGCGCCAGCAGCGTTGACAGAGGTTTAACCTACGAGCAGTACTTC.

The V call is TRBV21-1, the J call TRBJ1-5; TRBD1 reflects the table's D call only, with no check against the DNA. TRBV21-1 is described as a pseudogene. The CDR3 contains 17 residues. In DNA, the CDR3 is TGTGCCAGCAGCAAAGATTGGGGACAGGGACGTGATCAGCCCCAGCATTTT. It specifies CASSKDWGQGRDQPQHF.

In nucleotides, the CDR3 is TGTGCCAGCAGTATCTATAACAATGAGCAGTTCTTC. This translates into CASSIYNNEQFF. This chain connects TRBV2 to TRBJ2-1; D ambiguous. Looked up from germline, CDR1 is SNHLY and CDR2 is FYNNEI. The V and J ends lost 5 bases and 5 bases respectively, with 7 bases between them. CDR3 size: 12 residues. Full variable domain (outside the CDR3, taken from reference TRBV2 and TRBJ2-1): EPEVTQTPSHQVTQMGQEVILRCVPISNHLYFYWYRQILGQKVEFLVSFYNNEISEKSEIFDDQFSVERPDGSNFTLKIRSTKLEDSAMYFCASSIYNNEQFFGPGTRLTVL.

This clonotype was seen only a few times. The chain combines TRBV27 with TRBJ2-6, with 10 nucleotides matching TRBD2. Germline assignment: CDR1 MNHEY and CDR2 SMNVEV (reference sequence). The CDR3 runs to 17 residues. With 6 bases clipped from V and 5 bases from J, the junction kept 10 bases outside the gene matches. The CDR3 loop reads CASSGAGGPGRANVLTF. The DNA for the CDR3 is TGTGCCAGCAGCGGAGCGGGGGGGCCCGGTAGGGCCAACGTCCTGACTTTC.

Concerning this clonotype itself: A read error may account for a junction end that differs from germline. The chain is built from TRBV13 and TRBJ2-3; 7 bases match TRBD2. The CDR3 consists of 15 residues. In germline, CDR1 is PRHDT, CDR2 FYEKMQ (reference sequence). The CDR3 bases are TGCGCCAGCAGCTTGGGAGGGGATCACACAGATACGCAGTATTTT. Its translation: CASSLGGDHTDTQYF.

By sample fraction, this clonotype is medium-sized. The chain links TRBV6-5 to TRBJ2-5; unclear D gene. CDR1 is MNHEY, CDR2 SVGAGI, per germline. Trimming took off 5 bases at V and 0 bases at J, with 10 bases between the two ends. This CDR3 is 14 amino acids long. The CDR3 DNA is TGTGCCAGCAGTACTCAGCAATACCAAGAGACCCAGTACTTC. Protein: CASSTQQYQETQYF.

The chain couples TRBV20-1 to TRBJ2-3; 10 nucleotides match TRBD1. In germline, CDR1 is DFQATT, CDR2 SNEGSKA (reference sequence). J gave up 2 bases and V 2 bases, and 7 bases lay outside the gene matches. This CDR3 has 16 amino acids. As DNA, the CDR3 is TGCAGTGCTAGACCCTGGGGACAGGGGCTCACAGATACGCAGTATTTT. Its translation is CSARPWGQGLTDTQYF.

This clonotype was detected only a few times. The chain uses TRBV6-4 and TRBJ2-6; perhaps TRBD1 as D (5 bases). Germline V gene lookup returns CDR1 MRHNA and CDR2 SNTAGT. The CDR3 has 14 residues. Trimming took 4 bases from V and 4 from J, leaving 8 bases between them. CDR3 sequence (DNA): TGTGCCAGCAGTGTAGGGGTCGGGGCCAACGTCCTGACTTTC. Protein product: CASSVGVGANVLTF.

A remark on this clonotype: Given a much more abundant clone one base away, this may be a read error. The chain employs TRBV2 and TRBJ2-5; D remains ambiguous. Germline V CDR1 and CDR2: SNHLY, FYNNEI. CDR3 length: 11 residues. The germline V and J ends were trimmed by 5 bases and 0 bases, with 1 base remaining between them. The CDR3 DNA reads TGTGCCAGCAGTTACCAAGAGACCCAGTACTTC. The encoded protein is CASSYQETQYF. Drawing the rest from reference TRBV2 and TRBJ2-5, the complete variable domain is EPEVTQTPSHQVTQMGQEVILRCVPISNHLYFYWYRQILGQKVEFLVSFYNNEISEKSEIFDDQFSVERPDGSNFTLKIRSTKLEDSAMYFCASSYQETQYFGPGTRLLVL.

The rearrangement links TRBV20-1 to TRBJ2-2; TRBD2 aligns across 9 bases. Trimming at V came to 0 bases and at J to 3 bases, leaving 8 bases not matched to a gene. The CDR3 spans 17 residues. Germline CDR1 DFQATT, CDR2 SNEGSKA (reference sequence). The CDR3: CSARDSRGGRDTGELFF. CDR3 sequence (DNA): TGCAGTGCTAGAGACTCGCGGGGGGGCCGTGACACCGGGGAGCTGTTTTTT.

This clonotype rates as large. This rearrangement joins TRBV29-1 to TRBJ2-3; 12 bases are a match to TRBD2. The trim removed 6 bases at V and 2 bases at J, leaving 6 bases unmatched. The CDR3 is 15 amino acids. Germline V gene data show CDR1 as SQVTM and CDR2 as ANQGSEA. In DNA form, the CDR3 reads TGCAGCGTAGTGACTAGCGGGGGACACACAGATACGCAGTATTTT. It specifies CSVVTSGGHTDTQYF.

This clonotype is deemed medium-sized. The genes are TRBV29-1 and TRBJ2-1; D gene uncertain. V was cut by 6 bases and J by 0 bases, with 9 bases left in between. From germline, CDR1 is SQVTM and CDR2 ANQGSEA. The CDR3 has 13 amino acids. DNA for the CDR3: TGCAGCGTCCGGTGGAGCTCCTACAATGAGCAGTTCTTC. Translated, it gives CSVRWSSYNEQFF.

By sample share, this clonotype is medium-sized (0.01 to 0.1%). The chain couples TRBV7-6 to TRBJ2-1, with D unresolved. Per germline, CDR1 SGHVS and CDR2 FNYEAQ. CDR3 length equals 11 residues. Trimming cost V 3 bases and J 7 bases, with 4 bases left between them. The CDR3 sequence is CASSFKNEQFF. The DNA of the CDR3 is TGTGCCAGCAGCTTCAAGAATGAGCAGTTCTTC.

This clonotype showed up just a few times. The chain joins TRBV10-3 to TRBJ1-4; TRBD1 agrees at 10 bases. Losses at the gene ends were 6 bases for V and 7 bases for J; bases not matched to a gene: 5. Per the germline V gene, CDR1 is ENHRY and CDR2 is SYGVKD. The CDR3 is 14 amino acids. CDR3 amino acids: CAISPGQGIEKLFF. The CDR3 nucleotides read TGTGCCATCAGCCCGGGACAGGGGATTGAAAAACTGTTTTTT.

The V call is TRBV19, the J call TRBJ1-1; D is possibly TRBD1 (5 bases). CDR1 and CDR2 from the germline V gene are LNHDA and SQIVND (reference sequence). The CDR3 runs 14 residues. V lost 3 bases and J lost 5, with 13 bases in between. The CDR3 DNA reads TGTGCCAGTAGTATCAGGGAAGTTTCAACTGAAGCTTTCTTT. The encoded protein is CASSIREVSTEAFF.

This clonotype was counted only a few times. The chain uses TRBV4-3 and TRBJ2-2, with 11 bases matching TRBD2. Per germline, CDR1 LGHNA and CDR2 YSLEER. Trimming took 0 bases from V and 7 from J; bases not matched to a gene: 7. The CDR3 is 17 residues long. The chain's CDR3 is CASSQDALAGGSGELFF. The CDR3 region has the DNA TGCGCCAGCAGCCAAGATGCGCTAGCGGGGGGTAGCGGGGAGCTGTTTTTT.

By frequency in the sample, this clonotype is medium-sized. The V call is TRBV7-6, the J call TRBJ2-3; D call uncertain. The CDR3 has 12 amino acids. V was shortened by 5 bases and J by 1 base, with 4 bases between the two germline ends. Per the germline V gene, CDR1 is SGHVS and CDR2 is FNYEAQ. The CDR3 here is CASSPRTDTQYF. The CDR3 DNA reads TGTGCCAGCAGCCCCCGCACAGATACGCAGTATTTT.

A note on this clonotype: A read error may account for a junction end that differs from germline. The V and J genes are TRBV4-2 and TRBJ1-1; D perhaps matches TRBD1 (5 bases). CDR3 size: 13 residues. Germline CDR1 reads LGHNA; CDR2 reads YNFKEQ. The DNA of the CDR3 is TGCGCCAGCAGCCGGGACTACGACACTGAAGCTTTCTTT. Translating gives CASSRDYDTEAFF.

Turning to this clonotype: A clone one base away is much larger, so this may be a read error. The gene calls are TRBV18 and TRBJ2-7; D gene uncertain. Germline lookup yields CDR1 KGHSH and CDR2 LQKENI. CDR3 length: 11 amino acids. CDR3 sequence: CVSSPGNEQYF. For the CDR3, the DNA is TGTGTCAGCTCACCAGGAAACGAGCAGTACTTC. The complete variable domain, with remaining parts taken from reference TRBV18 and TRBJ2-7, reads NAGVMQNPRHLVRRRGQEARLRCSPMKGHSHVYWYRQLPEEGLKFMVYLQKENIIDESGMPKERFSAEFPKEGPSILRIQQVVRGDSAAYFCVSSPGNEQYFGPGTRLTVT.

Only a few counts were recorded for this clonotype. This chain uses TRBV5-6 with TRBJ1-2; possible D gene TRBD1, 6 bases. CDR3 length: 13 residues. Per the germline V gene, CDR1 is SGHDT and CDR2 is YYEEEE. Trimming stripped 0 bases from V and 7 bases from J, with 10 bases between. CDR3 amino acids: CASSLDRARGYTF. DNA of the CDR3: TGTGCCAGCAGCTTGGACAGGGCCCGTGGCTACACCTTC.

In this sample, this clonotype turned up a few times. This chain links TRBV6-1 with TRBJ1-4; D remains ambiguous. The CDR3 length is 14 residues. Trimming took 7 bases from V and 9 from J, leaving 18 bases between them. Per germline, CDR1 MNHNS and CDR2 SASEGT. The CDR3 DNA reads TGTGCCAGCAACCTGGACTGGGATAAAAAAAAACTGTTTTTT. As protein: CASNLDWDKKKLFF.

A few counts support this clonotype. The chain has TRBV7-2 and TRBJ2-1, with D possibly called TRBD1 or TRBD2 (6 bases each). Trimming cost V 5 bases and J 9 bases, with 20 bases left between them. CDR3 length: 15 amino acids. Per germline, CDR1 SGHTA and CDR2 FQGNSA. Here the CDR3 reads CASSARRGARGEQFF. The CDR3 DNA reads TGTGCCAGCAGCGCCCGAAGGGGGGCGCGAGGTGAGCAGTTCTTC.